The 30 T cell receptor beta chains given below trace back to one sample, sequenced in a study of blood T cells in healthy people across ages. Primers used in a second PCR of about 7 to 12 cycles were a sample-barcoded 5' primer and a J-beta primer mix. Using its own MiXCR run on the 5' RACE reads, TCRdb lists one record per CDR3 protein. The sample carries 780,000 or so distinct CDR3 sequences, approximately 60% recorded once. The specimen was blood. The receptors derive from a man between 40 and 49 years old in good health.

This clonotype was picked up a small number of times. The V gene is TRBV7-9, the J gene TRBJ1-2, with TRBD1 identical over 9 bases. With 4 bases clipped from V and 8 bases from J, the junction kept 5 bases outside the gene matches. Germline CDR1 SEHNR, CDR2 FQNEAQ (reference sequence). There are 13 residues in the CDR3. As DNA, the CDR3 is TGTGCCAGCAGCTCACAGGGGGCGCAGGGCTACACCTTC. As protein: CASSSQGAQGYTF.

This chain links TRBV28 with TRBJ1-1, with 8 nucleotides matching TRBD1. Germline CDR1 MDHEN, CDR2 SYDVKM. The J segment lost 4 bases and the V segment lost 5 bases, leaving 9 bases of the junction unmatched. CDR3 length: 15 amino acids. For the CDR3, the DNA is TGTGCCAGCAGTGCCGGACAGGGCATCGCCACTGAAGCTTTCTTT. Its protein is CASSAGQGIATEAFF.

In this sample, this clonotype turned up a few times. The chain is built from TRBV27 and TRBJ1-5; TRBD1 aligns across 9 bases. The V and J ends lost 6 bases and 4 bases, in that order; junction bases with no gene match: 1. There are 13 residues in the CDR3. Germline assignment: CDR1 MNHEY and CDR2 SMNVEV (reference sequence). The CDR3 region has the DNA TGTGCCAGCAGGGGACAGGGAAATCAGCCCCAGCATTTT. It specifies CASRGQGNQPQHF.

This sequence joins TRBV5-1 and TRBJ1-1; TRBD1 matches at 7 bases. V lost 3 bases, J lost 7 bases, and 12 bases stayed unmatched. The germline V gene has CDR1 SGHRS and CDR2 YFSETQ. This CDR3 is built from 15 residues. CDR3 DNA: TGCGCCAGCAGCTCCCAGGGGGGTGGGCTGGGTGAAGCTTTCTTT. This translates into CASSSQGGGLGEAFF.

This chain links TRBV6-2 or TRBV6-3 with TRBJ2-7, with 13 positions matching TRBD2. Germline V gene sequence: CDR1 MNHEY, CDR2 SVGEGT. V shed 5 bases, J shed 7 bases, and the junction held 14 bases outside the gene matches. The CDR3 is 17 amino acids. CDR3 sequence: CASSLGLAGPQGREQYF. The DNA of the CDR3 is TGTGCCAGCAGTCTGGGACTAGCGGGACCGCAGGGTCGGGAGCAGTACTTC.

CDR3 DNA: TGTGCCAGCTCACCACCCTCGGGGCGAGCGGGTGCCTCAGATACGCAGTATTTT. Encoded protein: CASSPPSGRAGASDTQYF. The rearrangement uses TRBV18 and TRBJ2-3, with D maybe TRBD2 (6 bases). Trimming removed 0 bases at V and 4 bases at J, with 20 bases between. Germline V gene sequence: CDR1 KGHSH, CDR2 LQKENI. The length of the CDR3 is 18 residues. The full variable domain, its missing parts supplied by reference TRBV18 and TRBJ2-3, is NAGVMQNPRHLVRRRGQEARLRCSPMKGHSHVYWYRQLPEEGLKFMVYLQKENIIDESGMPKERFSAEFPKEGPSILRIQQVVRGDSAAYFCASSPPSGRAGASDTQYFGPGTRLTVL.

The genes are TRBV7-3 and TRBJ2-6, with 7 nucleotides matching TRBD1. J was trimmed by 0 bases and V by 5 bases; bases with no gene match: 7. The CDR3 length is 17 residues. From germline, CDR1 is SGHTA and CDR2 FQGTGA. In nucleotides, the CDR3 is TGTGCCAGCAGCCTTTCGACAGGGAACTCTGGGGCCAACGTCCTGACTTTC. Residues: CASSLSTGNSGANVLTF. Supplemented by reference TRBV7-3 and TRBJ2-6, the full variable domain reads GAGVSQTPSNKVTEKGKYVELRCDPISGHTALYWYRQSLGQGPEFLIYFQGTGAADDSGLPNDRFFAVRPEGSVSTLKIQRTERGDSAVYLCASSLSTGNSGANVLTFGAGSRLTVL.

This clonotype was seen many times. CDR3 region: CASSRTTSGGTDTQYF. The CDR3 region has the DNA TGTGCCAGCTCACGAACGACTAGCGGGGGAACAGATACGCAGTATTTT. The chain couples TRBV18 to TRBJ2-3; TRBD2 matches 12 bases. The CDR3 spans 16 residues. The J segment lost 3 bases and the V segment lost 4 bases, leaving 5 bases of the junction unmatched. Germline V CDR1 and CDR2: KGHSH, LQKENI. Combining the CDR3 with reference TRBV18 and TRBJ2-3 gives the whole variable domain NAGVMQNPRHLVRRRGQEARLRCSPMKGHSHVYWYRQLPEEGLKFMVYLQKENIIDESGMPKERFSAEFPKEGPSILRIQQVVRGDSAAYFCASSRTTSGGTDTQYFGPGTRLTVL.

In its sample, this clonotype was seen a few times. V usage is TRBV12-3 or TRBV12-4 and J usage is TRBJ2-3; tentative D call: TRBD1 (6 bases). Trimming cost V 2 bases and J 6 bases, with 15 bases left between them. This CDR3 is built from 15 residues. The CDR3 nucleotides are TGTGCCAGCAGTTTATACACAGGGAAACGGGATACGCAGTATTTT. This encodes CASSLYTGKRDTQYF.

This clonotype is a singleton in its sample. This rearrangement joins TRBV6-2 or TRBV6-3 to TRBJ1-1; D not certain. With 4 bases removed from V and 9 bases from J, the gap between germline ends came to 12 bases. The germline gives CDR1 MNHEY, CDR2 SVGEGT. The CDR3 loop spans 12 amino acids. The CDR3 loop is CASSSGSLKAFF. The CDR3 region has the DNA TGTGCCAGCAGTTCGGGATCCCTTAAAGCTTTCTTT.

CDR3 residues: CASSAPGQGFIAEGQYF. The CDR3 nucleotides are TGTGCCAGCAGTGCTCCGGGACAGGGGTTTATAGCGGAGGGGCAGTACTTC. J is TRBJ2-4 and V is TRBV28, with 10 bases lining up with TRBD1. Germline CDR1 and CDR2: MDHEN and SYDVKM. V lost 5 bases and J lost 13; bases outside the gene matches: 20. The CDR3 runs 17 residues.

The rearrangement uses TRBV4-2 and TRBJ2-5; 7 bases are shared with TRBD2. The DNA matches TRBJ2-7 better at its end, which makes the J call doubtful. The germline V gene has CDR1 LGHNA and CDR2 YNFKEQ. The CDR3 covers 15 residues. The CDR3 DNA follows: TGTGCCAGCAGCCAAGGGGAGGGCTTAGGGGACGAGCAGTACTTC. As protein: CASSQGEGLGDEQYF.

This clonotype was picked up a small number of times. The chain joins TRBV14 to TRBJ2-7, with 7 bases aligning to TRBD1. The CDR3 is 18 residues long. Germline V gives CDR1 SGHDN, CDR2 FVKESK. J lost 1 base, V lost 4 bases, and 16 bases had no gene match. In nucleotides, the CDR3 is TGTGCCAGCAGCCTTCGGAGACAGGGTCCCGTAGGGTCCTACGAGCAGTACTTC. Its protein product is CASSLRRQGPVGSYEQYF.

The sample holds a few counts of this clonotype. This sequence joins TRBV20-1 and TRBJ1-6, with D unclear. The V gene's germline CDR1 is DFQATT and CDR2 SNEGSKA (reference sequence). This CDR3 has 14 residues. V was clipped by 1 base and J by 1 base, with 5 bases between them. The CDR3 coding sequence is TGCAGTGCTAGAGGCAGATCCTATAATTCACCCCTCCACTTT. Protein: CSARGRSYNSPLHF.

There are a few counts of this clonotype. This sequence joins TRBV5-1 and TRBJ2-1; possible D gene TRBD2, 5 bases. The germline gives CDR1 SGHRS, CDR2 YFSETQ. This CDR3 has 13 residues. V gave up 1 base and J gave up 9 bases, with 11 bases separating them. The CDR3 DNA sequence: TGCGCCAGCAGCTTGTTCCGCCGGGGTGAGCAGTTCTTC. Translating it yields CASSLFRRGEQFF.

This clonotype was observed a few times. The chain uses TRBV7-8 and TRBJ2-3; no clear D. Germline V gives CDR1 SGHVS, CDR2 FQNEAQ. There are 13 residues in the CDR3. V dropped 0 bases and J dropped 11 bases, with 12 bases sitting between them. CDR3 sequence: CASSLAAEKGQYF. CDR3 DNA: TGTGCCAGCAGCTTAGCGGCTGAAAAGGGGCAGTATTTT. Variable domain in full (rest from reference TRBV7-8 and TRBJ2-3): GAGVSQSPRYKVAKRGQDVALRCDPISGHVSLFWYQQALGQGPEFLTYFQNEAQLDKSGLPSDRFFAERPEGSVSTLKIQRTQQEDSAVYLCASSLAAEKGQYFGPGTRLTVL.

The chain combines TRBV5-1 with TRBJ2-3; perhaps TRBD2 as D (5 bases). Trimming removed 3 bases at V and 0 bases at J, with 14 bases between. The CDR3 is 16 residues long. The germline gives CDR1 SGHRS, CDR2 YFSETQ. DNA for the CDR3: TGCGCCAGCAGCTCAGAGGGCTGGGTTAGCACAGATACGCAGTATTTT. It is translated as CASSSEGWVSTDTQYF.

The V and J genes are TRBV5-1 and TRBJ1-1; the D gene is possibly TRBD1 (5 bases). Germline V gives CDR1 SGHRS, CDR2 YFSETQ. V was cut by 6 bases and J by 12 bases, with 24 bases left in between. There are 14 residues in the CDR3. Here the CDR3 DNA reads TGCGCCAGCATATCCGAAGAGACAGACTCTTTACCTTTCTTT. Protein product: CASISEETDSLPFF.

The gene calls are TRBV20-1 and TRBJ1-1; unclear D gene. Deletions cut 6 bases from V and 0 bases from J, with 5 bases between. There are 11 residues in the CDR3. Germline-derived CDR1 and CDR2 are DFQATT and SNEGSKA (reference sequence). The CDR3 reads CSAPMNTEAFF. The CDR3, as DNA: TGCAGTGCCCCGATGAACACTGAAGCTTTCTTT.

V gene TRBV7-3 combines with J gene TRBJ2-1; the match to TRBD1 covers 8 bases. V lost 5 bases and J lost 8; bases outside the gene matches: 20. The CDR3 spans 18 residues. The germline V gene has CDR1 SGHTA and CDR2 FQGTGA. CDR3 loop: CASSPYQKDREYIDEQFF. CDR3 DNA: TGTGCCAGCAGCCCTTACCAAAAGGACAGGGAATATATCGATGAGCAGTTCTTC.

The J gene is TRBJ2-1, the V gene TRBV29-1, with 9 bases aligning to TRBD1. CDR1 SQVTM and CDR2 ANQGSEA come from the germline V gene. The length of the CDR3 is 17 residues. V was pared by 3 bases and J by 5 bases, with 14 bases of the junction left unmatched. CDR3 sequence reads: CSVDGLTGTGLNNEQFF. CDR3 sequence (DNA): TGCAGCGTTGATGGCCTAACCGGGACAGGGCTAAACAATGAGCAGTTCTTC.

The chain recombines TRBV6-7 with TRBJ1-5; no definite D call. TRBV6-7 qualifies as an ORF whose function is uncertain. V lost 6 bases and J 7 bases, leaving 13 bases between the germline ends. The CDR3 loop spans 13 amino acids. DNA for the CDR3: TGTGCCAGCAGCCCCCAAGGGAGGCAGCCCCAGCATTTT. Protein sequence: CASSPQGRQPQHF.

This clonotype has only a few counts. The chain is built from TRBV7-2 and TRBJ2-7; D ambiguous. Germline-derived CDR1 and CDR2 are SGHTA and FQGNSA. The CDR3 extends over 14 amino acids. Trimming removed 4 bases at V and 2 bases at J, with 12 bases between. CDR3 sequence reads: CASSSGSEPYEQYF. The CDR3 DNA is TGTGCCAGCAGCTCCGGCTCGGAGCCCTACGAGCAGTACTTC.

This sequence joins TRBV11-2 and TRBJ2-2; D is perhaps TRBD1 (6 bases). Trimming removed 8 bases from V and 6 bases from J, with 10 bases in between. CDR1 SGHAT and CDR2 FQNNGV come from the germline V gene. The CDR3 length is 12 residues. The CDR3 DNA reads as TGTGCCAGCTCACAGGGTTCCGGGGAGCTGTTTTTT. Protein product: CASSQGSGELFF. The whole variable domain, filled in from reference TRBV11-2 and TRBJ2-2, reads EAGVAQSPRYKIIEKRQSVAFWCNPISGHATLYWYQQILGQGPKLLIQFQNNGVVDDSQLPKDRFSAERLKGVDSTLKIQPAKLEDSAVYLCASSQGSGELFFGEGSRLTVL.

The chain is built from TRBV20-1 and TRBJ2-1, with unresolved D. The CDR3 is 13 amino acids. Trimming left V 1 base short and J 8 bases short, with 12 bases between. The V gene's germline CDR1 is DFQATT and CDR2 SNEGSKA (reference sequence). The CDR3 loop is CSARGDPVDEQFF. In DNA form, the CDR3 reads TGCAGTGCTAGAGGGGATCCGGTGGATGAGCAGTTCTTC.

The V gene is TRBV5-1, the J gene TRBJ1-6, with TRBD1 matching 9 bases. V gave up 6 bases and J gave up 5 bases; unmatched junction bases: 3. The germline V gene encodes CDR1 SGHRS and CDR2 YFSETQ. The CDR3 sequence is 14 residues long. The CDR3 region is CASTDRGNNSPLHF. The CDR3 region has the DNA TGCGCCAGCACGGACAGGGGAAATAATTCACCCCTCCACTTT.

This clonotype was detected only a few times. The chain couples TRBV7-9 to TRBJ2-4; TRBD2 agrees at 9 bases. Germline V gene sequence: CDR1 SEHNR, CDR2 FQNEAQ (reference sequence). The CDR3 contains 13 residues. Unmatched junction bases numbered 6, after V lost 4 bases and J lost 11 bases. CDR3 DNA sequence: TGTGCCAGCAGCTCAGTTAGCGGGAGAGTTCAGTACTTC. It codes for CASSSVSGRVQYF. Drawing the rest from reference TRBV7-9 and TRBJ2-4, the complete variable domain is DTGVSQNPRHKITKRGQNVTFRCDPISEHNRLYWYRQTLGQGPEFLTYFQNEAQLEKSRLLSDRFSAERPKGSFSTLEIQRTEQGDSAMYLCASSSVSGRVQYFGAGTRLSVL.

This clonotype was detected a few times. This rearrangement joins TRBV27 to TRBJ2-7; D is unresolved. The CDR3 covers 13 residues. Germline CDR1 reads MNHEY; CDR2 reads SMNVEV (reference sequence). With 0 bases removed from V and 1 base from J, the gap between germline ends came to 4 bases. In nucleotides, the CDR3 is TGTGCCAGCAGTTTATCTACATCCTACGAGCAGTACTTC. Protein: CASSLSTSYEQYF.

This sequence joins TRBV7-9 and TRBJ2-4; possible D gene TRBD1, 7 bases. The J call may be in error: the DNA end matches TRBJ2-5 better. Germline CDR1 SEHNR, CDR2 FQNEAQ (reference sequence). The CDR3 is made up of 14 amino acids. The CDR3 bases are TGTGCCAGCAGCTTAAGGAGGGGGCTGGAGACCCAGTACTTC. Residues: CASSLRRGLETQYF.

The chain uses TRBV12-3 or TRBV12-4 and TRBJ2-3; D not certain. The CDR3 has 17 amino acids. The germline V and J ends were trimmed by 6 bases and 1 base, with 20 bases remaining between them. CDR3 DNA sequence: TGTGCCAGCAGCCCACTTCGACCCGTACTTGGCACAGATACGCAGTATTTT. It translates to CASSPLRPVLGTDTQYF.